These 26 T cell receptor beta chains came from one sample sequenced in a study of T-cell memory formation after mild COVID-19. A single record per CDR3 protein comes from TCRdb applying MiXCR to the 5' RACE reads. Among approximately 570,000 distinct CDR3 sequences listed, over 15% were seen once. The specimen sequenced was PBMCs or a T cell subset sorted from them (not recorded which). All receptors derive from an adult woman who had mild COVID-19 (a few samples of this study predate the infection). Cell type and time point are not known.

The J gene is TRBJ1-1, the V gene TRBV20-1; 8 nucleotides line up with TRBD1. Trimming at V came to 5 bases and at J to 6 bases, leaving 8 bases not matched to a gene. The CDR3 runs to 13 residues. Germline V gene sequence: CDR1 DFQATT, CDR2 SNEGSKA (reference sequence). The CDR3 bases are TGCAGTGCTCATGGACAGGGTTCGTCTGAAGCTTTCTTT. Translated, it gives CSAHGQGSSEAFF.

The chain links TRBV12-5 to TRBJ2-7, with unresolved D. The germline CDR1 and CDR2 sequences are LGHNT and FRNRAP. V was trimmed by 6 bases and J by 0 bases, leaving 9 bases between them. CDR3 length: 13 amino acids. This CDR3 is CASGVQTSYEQYF. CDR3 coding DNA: TGTGCTAGTGGGGTCCAAACCTCCTACGAGCAGTACTTC.

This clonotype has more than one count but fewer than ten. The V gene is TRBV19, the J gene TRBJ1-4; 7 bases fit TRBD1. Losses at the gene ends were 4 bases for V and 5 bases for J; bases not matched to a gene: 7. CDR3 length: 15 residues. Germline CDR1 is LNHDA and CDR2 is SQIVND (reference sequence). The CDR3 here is CASSTRQGWNEKLFF. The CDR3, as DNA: TGTGCCAGTAGTACCCGACAGGGTTGGAATGAAAAACTGTTTTTT. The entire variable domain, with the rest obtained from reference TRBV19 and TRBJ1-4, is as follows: DGGITQSPKYLFRKEGQNVTLSCEQNLNHDAMYWYRQDPGQGLRLIYYSQIVNDFQKGDIAEGYSVSREKKESFPLTVTSAQKNPTAFYLCASSTRQGWNEKLFFGSGTQLSVL.

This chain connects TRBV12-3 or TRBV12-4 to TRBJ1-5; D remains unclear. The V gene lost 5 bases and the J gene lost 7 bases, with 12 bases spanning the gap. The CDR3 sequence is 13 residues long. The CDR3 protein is CASSPFMAQPQHF. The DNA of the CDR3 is TGTGCCAGCAGTCCTTTTATGGCACAGCCCCAGCATTTT.

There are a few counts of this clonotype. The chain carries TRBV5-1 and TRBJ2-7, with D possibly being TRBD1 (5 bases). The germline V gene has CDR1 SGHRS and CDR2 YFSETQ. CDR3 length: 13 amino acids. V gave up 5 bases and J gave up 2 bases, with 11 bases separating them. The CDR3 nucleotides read TGCGCCAGCAGGGCCGACAGTCCCTACGAGCAGTACTTC. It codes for CASRADSPYEQYF.

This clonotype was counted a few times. CDR3 sequence: CASRDQGSRSSGYTF. In nucleotides, the CDR3 is TGCGCCAGCAGGGACCAGGGAAGCCGTTCGAGTGGCTACACCTTC. The chain recombines TRBV5-1 with TRBJ1-2; the D gene is possibly TRBD1 (5 bases). V lost 5 bases and J 7 bases, leaving 21 bases between the germline ends. Germline V gene lookup returns CDR1 SGHRS and CDR2 YFSETQ. The CDR3 contains 15 residues.

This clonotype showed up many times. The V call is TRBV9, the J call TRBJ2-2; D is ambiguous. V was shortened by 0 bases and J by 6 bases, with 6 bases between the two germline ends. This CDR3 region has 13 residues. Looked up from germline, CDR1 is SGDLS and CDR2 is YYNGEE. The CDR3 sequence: CASSVGGSGELFF. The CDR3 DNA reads TGTGCCAGCAGCGTAGGAGGATCCGGGGAGCTGTTTTTT.

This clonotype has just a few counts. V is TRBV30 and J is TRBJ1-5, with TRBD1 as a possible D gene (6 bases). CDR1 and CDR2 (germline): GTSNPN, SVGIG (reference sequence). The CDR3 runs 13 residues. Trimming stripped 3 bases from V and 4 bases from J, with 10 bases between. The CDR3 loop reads CAWSLTGNQPQHF. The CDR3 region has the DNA TGTGCCTGGAGCTTGACAGGAAATCAGCCCCAGCATTTT.

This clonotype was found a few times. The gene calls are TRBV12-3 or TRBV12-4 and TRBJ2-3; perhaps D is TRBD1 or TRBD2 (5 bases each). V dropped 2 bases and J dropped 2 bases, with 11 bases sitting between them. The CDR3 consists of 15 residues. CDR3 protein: CASSLWGTDTDTQYF. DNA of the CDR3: TGTGCCAGCAGTTTATGGGGGACGGACACAGATACGCAGTATTTT.

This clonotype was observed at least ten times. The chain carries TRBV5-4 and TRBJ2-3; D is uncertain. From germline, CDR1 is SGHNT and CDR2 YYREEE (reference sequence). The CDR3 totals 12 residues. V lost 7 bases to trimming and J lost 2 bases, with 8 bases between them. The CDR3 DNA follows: TGTGCCAGCCGCAGAGACACAGATACGCAGTATTTT. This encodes CASRRDTDTQYF.

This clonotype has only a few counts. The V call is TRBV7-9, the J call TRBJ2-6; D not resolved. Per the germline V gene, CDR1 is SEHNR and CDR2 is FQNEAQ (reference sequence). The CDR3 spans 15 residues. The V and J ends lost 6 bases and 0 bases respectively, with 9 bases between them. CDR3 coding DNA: TGTGCCAGCAGGATACAAGTCTCTGGGGCCAACGTCCTGACTTTC. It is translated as CASRIQVSGANVLTF.

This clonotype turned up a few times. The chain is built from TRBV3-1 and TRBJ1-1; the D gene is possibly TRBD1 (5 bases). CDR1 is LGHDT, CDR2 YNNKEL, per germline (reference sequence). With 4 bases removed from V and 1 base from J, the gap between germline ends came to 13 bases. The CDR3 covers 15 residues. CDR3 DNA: TGTGCCAGCAGCCCCTATACAGGACGGAACACTGAAGCTTTCTTT. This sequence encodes CASSPYTGRNTEAFF.

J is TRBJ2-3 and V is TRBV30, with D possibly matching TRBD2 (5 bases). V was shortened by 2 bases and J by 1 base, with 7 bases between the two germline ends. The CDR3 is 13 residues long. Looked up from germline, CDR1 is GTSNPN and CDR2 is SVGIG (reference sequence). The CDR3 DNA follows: TGTGCCTGGAGTCCGAGGGGCACAGATACGCAGTATTTT. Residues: CAWSPRGTDTQYF. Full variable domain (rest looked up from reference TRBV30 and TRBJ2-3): SQTIHQWPATLVQPVGSPLSLECTVEGTSNPNLYWYRQAAGRGLQLLFYSVGIGQISSEVPQNLSASRPQDRQFILSSKKLLLSDSGFYLCAWSPRGTDTQYFGPGTRLTVL.

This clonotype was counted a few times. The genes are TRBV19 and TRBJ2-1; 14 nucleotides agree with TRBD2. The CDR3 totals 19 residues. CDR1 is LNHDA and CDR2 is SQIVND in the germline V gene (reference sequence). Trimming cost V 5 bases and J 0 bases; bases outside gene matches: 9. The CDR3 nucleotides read TGTGCCAGTAGTGTGGGACTAGCGGGGGTCCCGAGCTCCTACAATGAGCAGTTCTTC. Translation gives CASSVGLAGVPSSYNEQFF.

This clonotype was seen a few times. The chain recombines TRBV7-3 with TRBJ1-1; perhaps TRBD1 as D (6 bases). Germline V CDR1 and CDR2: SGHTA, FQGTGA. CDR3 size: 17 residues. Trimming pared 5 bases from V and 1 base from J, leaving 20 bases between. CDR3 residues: CASSPTPGHLKNTEAFF. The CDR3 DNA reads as TGTGCCAGCAGCCCGACTCCGGGACATTTAAAGAACACTGAAGCTTTCTTT.

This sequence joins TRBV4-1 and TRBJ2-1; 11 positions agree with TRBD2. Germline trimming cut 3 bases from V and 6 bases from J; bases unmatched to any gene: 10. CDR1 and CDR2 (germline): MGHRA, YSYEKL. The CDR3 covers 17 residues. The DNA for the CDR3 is TGCGCCAGCAGCCATCCAGGTCTAGCGGGGGGTCTCAATGAGCAGTTCTTC. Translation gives CASSHPGLAGGLNEQFF.

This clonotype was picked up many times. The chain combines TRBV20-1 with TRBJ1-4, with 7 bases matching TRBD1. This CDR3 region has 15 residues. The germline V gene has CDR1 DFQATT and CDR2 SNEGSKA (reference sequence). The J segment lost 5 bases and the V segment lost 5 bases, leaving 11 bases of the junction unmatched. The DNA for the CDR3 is TGCAGTGCTCTCGTCCGGACAGGCTTGAATGAAAAACTGTTTTTT. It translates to CSALVRTGLNEKLFF.

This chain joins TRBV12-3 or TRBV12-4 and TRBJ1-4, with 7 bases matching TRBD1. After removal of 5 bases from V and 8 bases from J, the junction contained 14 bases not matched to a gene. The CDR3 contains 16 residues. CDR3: CASSPSRQGIVEKLFF. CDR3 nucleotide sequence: TGTGCCAGCAGTCCGAGTCGACAGGGAATTGTAGAAAAACTGTTTTTT.

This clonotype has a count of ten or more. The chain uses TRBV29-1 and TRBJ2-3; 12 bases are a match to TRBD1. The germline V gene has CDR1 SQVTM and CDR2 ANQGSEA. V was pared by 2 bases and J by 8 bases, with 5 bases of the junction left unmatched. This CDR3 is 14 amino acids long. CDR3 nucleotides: TGCAGCGTTGAACGGGACAGGGGGCGAGGTACGCAGTATTTT. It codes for CSVERDRGRGTQYF.

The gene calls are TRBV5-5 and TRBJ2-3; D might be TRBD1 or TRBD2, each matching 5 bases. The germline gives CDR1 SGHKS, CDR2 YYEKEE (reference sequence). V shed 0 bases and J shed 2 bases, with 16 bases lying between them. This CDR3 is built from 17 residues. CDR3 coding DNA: TGTGCCAGCAGCTTGGTCAGGGCTAGCACTTTCACAGATACGCAGTATTTT. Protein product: CASSLVRASTFTDTQYF.

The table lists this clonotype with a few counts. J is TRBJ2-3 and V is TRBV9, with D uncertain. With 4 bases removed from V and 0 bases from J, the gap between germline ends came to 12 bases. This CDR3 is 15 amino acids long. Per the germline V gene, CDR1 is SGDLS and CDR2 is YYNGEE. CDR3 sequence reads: CASSPSVTSTDTQYF. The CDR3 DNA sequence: TGTGCCAGCAGCCCCAGCGTTACTAGCACAGATACGCAGTATTTT.

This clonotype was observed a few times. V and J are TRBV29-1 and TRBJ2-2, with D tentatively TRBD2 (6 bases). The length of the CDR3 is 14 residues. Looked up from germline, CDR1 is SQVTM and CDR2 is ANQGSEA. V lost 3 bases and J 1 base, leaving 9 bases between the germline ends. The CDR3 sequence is CSVEGGKNTGELFF. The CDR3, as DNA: TGCAGCGTTGAGGGCGGGAAGAACACCGGGGAGCTGTTTTTT.

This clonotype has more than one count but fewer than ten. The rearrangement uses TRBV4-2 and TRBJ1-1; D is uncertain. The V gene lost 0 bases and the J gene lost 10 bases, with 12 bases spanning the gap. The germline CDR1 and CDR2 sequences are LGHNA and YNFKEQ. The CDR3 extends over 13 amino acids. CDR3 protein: CASSQDYAVSAFF. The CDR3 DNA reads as TGTGCCAGCAGCCAAGATTATGCGGTTTCAGCTTTCTTT.

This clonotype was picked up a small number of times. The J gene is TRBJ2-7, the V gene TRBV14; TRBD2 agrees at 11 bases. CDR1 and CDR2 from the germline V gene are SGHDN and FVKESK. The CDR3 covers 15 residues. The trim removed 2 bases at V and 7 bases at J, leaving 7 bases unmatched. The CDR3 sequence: CASSQRLAGGGEQYF. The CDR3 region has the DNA TGTGCCAGCAGCCAACGGCTAGCGGGAGGAGGTGAGCAGTACTTC.

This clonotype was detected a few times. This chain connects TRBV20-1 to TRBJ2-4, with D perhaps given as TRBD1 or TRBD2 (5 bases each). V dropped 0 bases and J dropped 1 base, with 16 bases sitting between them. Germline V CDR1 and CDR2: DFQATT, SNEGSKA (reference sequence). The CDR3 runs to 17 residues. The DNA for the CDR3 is TGCAGTGCTAGAGAGGAATGGGGGATAGGGGCCAAAAACATTCAGTACTTC. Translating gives CSAREEWGIGAKNIQYF.

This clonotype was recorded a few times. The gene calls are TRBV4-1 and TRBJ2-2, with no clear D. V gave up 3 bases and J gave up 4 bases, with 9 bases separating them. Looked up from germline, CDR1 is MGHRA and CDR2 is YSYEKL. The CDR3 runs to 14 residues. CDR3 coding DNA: TGCGCCAGCAGCCAGACACAGCTCACCGGGGAGCTGTTTTTT. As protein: CASSQTQLTGELFF.